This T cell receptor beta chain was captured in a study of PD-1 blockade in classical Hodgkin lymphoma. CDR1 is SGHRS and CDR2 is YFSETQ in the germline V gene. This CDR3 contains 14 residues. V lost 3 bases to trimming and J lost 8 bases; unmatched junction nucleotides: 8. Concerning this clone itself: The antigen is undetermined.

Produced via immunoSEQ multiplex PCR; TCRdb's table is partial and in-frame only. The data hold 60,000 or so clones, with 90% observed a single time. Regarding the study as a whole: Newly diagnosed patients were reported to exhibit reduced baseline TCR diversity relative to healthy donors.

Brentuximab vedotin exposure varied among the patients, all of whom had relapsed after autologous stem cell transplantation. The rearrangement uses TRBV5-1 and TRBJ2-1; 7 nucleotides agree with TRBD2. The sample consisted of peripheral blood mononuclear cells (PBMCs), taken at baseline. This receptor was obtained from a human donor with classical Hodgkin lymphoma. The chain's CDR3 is CASSSVGLVDEQFF. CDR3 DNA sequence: TGCGCCAGCAGCTCCGTCGGACTAGTTGATGAGCAGTTCTTC.